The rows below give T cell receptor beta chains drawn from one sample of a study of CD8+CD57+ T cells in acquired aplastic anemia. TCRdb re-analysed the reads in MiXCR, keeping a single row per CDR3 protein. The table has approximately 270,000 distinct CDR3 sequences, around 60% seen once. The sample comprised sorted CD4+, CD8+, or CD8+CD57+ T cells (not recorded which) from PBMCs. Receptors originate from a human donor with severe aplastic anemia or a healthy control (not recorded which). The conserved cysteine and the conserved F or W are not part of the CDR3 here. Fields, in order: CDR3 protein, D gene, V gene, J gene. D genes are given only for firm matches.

SARVWRVGTGELF,NA,TRBV20-1,TRBJ2-2
SAPTGTRSTDTQY,NA,TRBV20-1,TRBJ2-3
AISELSGGQETQY,TRBD2,TRBV6-2/TRBV6-3,TRBJ2-5
ASSTQTGTSGLETQY,TRBD2,TRBV11-2,TRBJ2-5
ASSLGWTGGGSPLH,TRBD1,TRBV7-6,TRBJ1-6
AAESLASHEQY,NA,TRBV15,TRBJ2-7
ASSAGRNGNQPQH,NA,TRBV9,TRBJ1-5
ASSYATPKGRVEAF,NA,TRBV6-1,TRBJ1-1
ASSEGGAWTEAF,NA,TRBV2,TRBJ1-1
ASSIADSGFNEQF,TRBD2,TRBV19,TRBJ2-1
ASSLQRSSYNEQF,NA,TRBV7-2,TRBJ2-1
ASSEALHARGAMTIY,NA,TRBV2,TRBJ1-3
ASSLRQGRQPQH,TRBD1,TRBV7-2,TRBJ1-5
ASSRGDRYGELF,NA,TRBV5-1,TRBJ2-2
ASSSSAATGTQY,NA,TRBV7-2,TRBJ2-3
SALGLAGGSADTQY,TRBD2,TRBV20-1,TRBJ2-3
ASTLQSLNEQY,NA,TRBV12-3/TRBV12-4,TRBJ2-7
ATEGSRGETQY,NA,TRBV24-1,TRBJ2-5
ASSYSRWNTEAF,NA,TRBV6-5,TRBJ1-1
ASSYWEGGELF,TRBD2,TRBV6-5,TRBJ2-2
ASSGDGIWPQH,NA,TRBV2,TRBJ1-5
ASSKGGAGSETQY,NA,TRBV2,TRBJ2-5
VSSFMTGDVRGYT,NA,TRBV5-1,TRBJ1-2
ASSLALASGSSEQY,TRBD2,TRBV7-9,TRBJ2-7
AISDGGGGGGYT,NA,TRBV10-3,TRBJ1-2
ASRRRVGSYTGELF,NA,TRBV11-2,TRBJ2-2
ATGSLTSNQPQH,NA,TRBV24-1,TRBJ1-5
ASSLVPGTADYGYT,NA,TRBV5-8,TRBJ1-2
ASSSQGGGTEAF,NA,TRBV5-1,TRBJ1-1
ASSSRDRGQGGELF,TRBD1,TRBV6-5,TRBJ2-2
ASSPRDTTYEQY,NA,TRBV18,TRBJ2-7
ASSPPGPSGGTDTQY,NA,TRBV5-8,TRBJ2-3
ATSRDRASYNEQF,NA,TRBV15,TRBJ2-1
ASSTSGGEQY,NA,TRBV7-2,TRBJ2-7
ASSQRGGASRTDTQY,TRBD1,TRBV7-2,TRBJ2-3
SAYGSKGPDTEAF,NA,TRBV20-1,TRBJ1-1
ASSLFGGNTEAF,NA,TRBV7-8,TRBJ1-1
AISERPRDADAEAF,NA,TRBV10-3,TRBJ1-1
ASSDTGNSNYGYT,NA,TRBV25-1,TRBJ1-2
SAGLSGELF,NA,TRBV20-1,TRBJ2-2
ASSPSGRETQY,NA,TRBV9,TRBJ2-5
SALYGGQGEKLF,TRBD1,TRBV20-1,TRBJ1-4
ASSGRPTSLPGELF,TRBD2,TRBV12-3/TRBV12-4,TRBJ2-2
ASTPLSGTEAL,NA,TRBV6-1,TRBJ1-1
ASSLDLAGRRETQY,TRBD2,TRBV7-9,TRBJ2-5
ASRGARANVLT,NA,TRBV2,TRBJ2-6